This TCR beta chain was retrieved from a study of T cells in Graves' hyperthyroidism and ophthalmopathy. Study-wide results and caveats: Blood also held most thyroid clonotypes expanded beyond 0.001. A model of 13 V-J pairs discriminated ophthalmopathy from stable hyperthyroidism. Model-based prediction identified ophthalmopathy a median 6.5 months prior to its onset.

About this clonotype: Its antigen is currently unknown.

What was amplified from RNA transcripts were TCR beta CDR3 regions. Carried out on the TCR CDR3, a first-round RT-PCR used the HTBI primer set. TCRdb passed the multiplex PCR reads through MiXCR, listing each CDR3 protein once. The profile covers around 190,000 distinct CDR3 sequences, with about a sixth appearing a single time and around 27% taken by the ten largest. The germline CDR1 and CDR2 sequences are MNHEY and SVGEGT. The CDR3 runs to 15 residues. V lost 5 bases, J lost 3 bases, and 16 bases lay in between. Cells are PBMCs isolated from more than 8.5 ml of fresh blood. The chain recombines TRBV6-2 or TRBV6-3 with TRBJ1-2; D perhaps matches TRBD1 (5 bases). The sequencing sample was made of blood. The TCR was taken from a woman between 50 and 59 years old with Graves' hyperthyroidism. DNA of the CDR3: TGTGCCAGCAGTGTACAGGTCATGGCGTACTATGGCTACACCTTC. Translating gives CASSVQVMAYYGYTF.